The clone carrying this TCR beta chain was counted only a few times. Its antigen is as yet unknown. These data belong to a study of blood T cells in healthy people across ages. Sample-barcoded 5' priming and a J-beta primer mix drove a second PCR of about 6 to 12 cycles. One entry per CDR3 protein results from TCRdb running MiXCR on the 5' RACE reads. The sample includes about 1.6 million distinct CDR3 sequences, 30% to 40% of them seen just once. The CDR3 is 16 amino acids. From germline, CDR1 is MNHNS and CDR2 SASEGT. The ends were cut back, 6 bases at V and 1 base at J, with 16 bases in the middle. Study results and caveats: Diversity was estimated from one million T cells, and these estimates were considered underestimates.

Material: blood. This sequence joins TRBV6-1 and TRBJ2-1, with D perhaps being TRBD1 or TRBD2 (5 bases each). The sequence was collected from a woman between 25 and 40 years old in good health. The CDR3 loop reads CASSPGAAGSYNEQFF. The CDR3 bases are TGTGCCAGCAGCCCCGGGGCGGCTGGGTCCTACAATGAGCAGTTCTTC.